This T cell receptor beta chain appears in the sequencing data of a study of OX40 agonist ivuxolimab in advanced cancers. Study at large: Participants averaged around 60 years of age (range roughly 20 to 90) and were under 90% male. The study's findings and limits: Low clonal expansion, among the lowest seen, marked partial responders at 0.1-3.0 mg/kg.

As concerns this clone: The antigen is unknown.

Measured with immunoSEQ multiplex PCR; TCRdb has only the in-frame clones, and not every one. This sample yields about 55,000 clones, of which about 90% are seen a single time; 12% belongs to the top ten. Germline CDR1 is SGDLS and CDR2 is YYNGEE. V lost 0 bases, J lost 4 bases, and 9 bases lay in between. CDR3 size: 14 residues. The chain recombines TRBV9 with TRBJ2-3; D may match TRBD1 or TRBD2 (6 bases each). The sequences come from CD4+ or CD8+ T cells sorted from blood, collected in a trial of the OX40 agonist ivuxolimab. The source of this sequence is an adult with an advanced solid tumor such as melanoma, head and neck, liver or kidney cancer. The CDR3 loop reads CASSVAGASDTQYF. Here the CDR3 DNA reads TGTGCCAGCAGCGTAGCGGGGGCTTCAGATACGCAGTATTTT.